The clone carrying this T cell receptor (beta chain) was seen a handful of times. What it recognizes is unknown. The record originates from a study of beta chain features in type 1 diabetes. Study-level points and caveats: Sequencing used cDNA, and cells with high TCR expression could therefore be over-represented.

Every bit of the isolated RNA underwent reverse transcription, so sequencing read expressed TCRB transcripts. Data came from immunoSEQ multiplex PCR; TCRdb stores just in-frame clones and leaves some out. This sample has about 110,000 clones; 40% occur once, and the top ten carry 0.06% to 0.075%. This TCR came from a woman in her late teens or twenties in good health. The sequencing sample was made of stem cell memory CD4+ T cells from blood.

Here the CDR3 reads CASSLTGGPGNTIYF. CDR3 in DNA: TGTGCCAGCAGCCTAACAGGGGGACCGGGAAACACCATATATTTT. The chain is built from TRBV11-2 and TRBJ1-3; 8 nucleotides match TRBD1. This CDR3 spans 15 amino acids. With V trimmed by 5 bases and J by 4 bases, 7 bases remained unmatched. Looked up from germline, CDR1 is SGHAT and CDR2 is FQNNGV.